This T cell receptor beta chain was profiled in a study of blood T cell repertoires in COVID-19. Background on the study: Sample material is recorded as cDNA or gDNA derived from T cells, B-cell-depleted T cells, or PBMCs.

Original handling: Researchers report that nucleated cell counts were estimated from reference gene primer amplification. Sequenced by immunoSEQ multiplex PCR; TCRdb stores in-frame clones only, minus some. D and trimming were read from the DNA, whereas the V and J calls and clone size are those reported in that table. The sample contains some 50,000 clones, 65% to 85% of which appear only once. Trimming pared 2 bases from V and 7 bases from J, leaving 18 bases between. The CDR3 is 16 amino acids. From germline, CDR1 is MNHEY and CDR2 SVGEGT. Specimen: peripheral blood. The clonotype originates from a man of 80 years or more in a cohort sampled during active COVID-19. The chain recombines TRBV6-2 or TRBV6-3 with TRBJ1-5, with D possibly being TRBD1 (6 bases). The CDR3, as DNA: TGTGCCAGCAGTTACGCCCCCCGACAGGCTGAACAGCCCCAGCATTTT. This encodes CASSYAPRQAEQPQHF.